The 29 T cell receptor beta chains below were found in one sample sequenced in a study of T-cell memory formation after mild COVID-19. TCRdb called the 5' RACE reads again in MiXCR, with one record for every CDR3 protein. Of a few hundred thousand distinct CDR3 sequences in the sample, roughly a fifth were seen once. Material for sequencing was PBMCs or a T cell subset sorted from them (not recorded which). These receptors all come from a man aged 18 to 30 who had mild COVID-19 (a few samples of this study predate the infection). Cell type and time point are not known.

This clonotype was detected a few times. The rearrangement uses TRBV20-1 and TRBJ2-3; TRBD2 matches at 13 bases. The V gene end was trimmed by 4 bases and the J gene end by 2 bases; junction bases not matched to a gene: 9. Germline-derived CDR1 and CDR2 are DFQATT and SNEGSKA (reference sequence). The CDR3 is made up of 17 amino acids. The CDR3 here is CSANPGLAGRHTDTQYF. As DNA, the CDR3 is TGCAGTGCTAACCCGGGACTAGCGGGGAGACACACAGATACGCAGTATTTT.

The V gene is TRBV6-2 or TRBV6-3, the J gene TRBJ2-3; 9 positions match TRBD1. Germline CDR1 MNHEY, CDR2 SVGEGT. V lost 5 bases to trimming and J lost 6 bases; unmatched junction nucleotides: 9. This CDR3 has 15 amino acids. CDR3 bases: TGTGCCAGCAGTGCCCCGGGACAGGGAGAGGATACGCAGTATTTT. Protein sequence: CASSAPGQGEDTQYF.

The V and J genes are TRBV10-3 and TRBJ1-5; D is uncertain. The CDR3 extends over 14 amino acids. Germline CDR1 reads ENHRY; CDR2 reads SYGVKD. V lost 7 bases to trimming and J lost 1 base, with 11 bases between them. The CDR3 DNA follows: TGTGCCATCAAGGGAGATGGGAGCAATCAGCCCCAGCATTTT. It translates to CAIKGDGSNQPQHF.

This chain links TRBV3-1 with TRBJ2-3; TRBD2 matches 12 bases. Trimming at V came to 0 bases and at J to 7 bases, leaving 2 bases not matched to a gene. CDR1 and CDR2 (germline): LGHDT, YNNKEL (reference sequence). There are 15 residues in the CDR3. The CDR3 here is CASSQELAGGNTQYF. The CDR3 coding sequence is TGTGCCAGCAGCCAAGAACTAGCGGGGGGTAATACGCAGTATTTT.

The genes are TRBV6-4 and TRBJ1-1; no reliable D call. Germline assignment: CDR1 MRHNA and CDR2 SNTAGT. This CDR3 is built from 10 residues. The ends were cut back, 4 bases at V and 11 bases at J, with 8 bases in the middle. This CDR3 is CASSVQEAFF. The CDR3 region has the DNA TGTGCCAGCAGTGTTCAGGAGGCTTTCTTT.

This clonotype has just a few counts. The rearrangement links TRBV5-1 to TRBJ2-6, with a weak D call TRBD1 (6 bases). This CDR3 contains 16 residues. V lost 2 bases and J lost 0, with 9 bases in between. The V gene's germline CDR1 is SGHRS and CDR2 YFSETQ. CDR3 DNA: TGCGCCAGCAGCTTAGACAGGAGCTCTGGGGCCAACGTCCTGACTTTC. Residues: CASSLDRSSGANVLTF.

This clonotype was seen only a few times. V gene TRBV29-1 combines with J gene TRBJ1-1; D uncertain. Per the germline V gene, CDR1 is SQVTM and CDR2 is ANQGSEA. V gave up 4 bases and J gave up 0 bases, with 6 bases separating them. The CDR3 length is 12 residues. The CDR3 is CSVVQLNTEAFF. The CDR3 coding sequence is TGCAGCGTTGTTCAGTTGAACACTGAAGCTTTCTTT. Drawing the rest from reference TRBV29-1 and TRBJ1-1, the complete variable domain is SAVISQKPSRDICQRGTSLTIQCQVDSQVTMMFWYRQQPGQSLTLIATANQGSEATYESGFVIDKFPISRPNLTFSTLTVSNMSPEDSSIYLCSVVQLNTEAFFGQGTRLTVV.

This clonotype was observed at least ten times. The gene calls are TRBV10-3 and TRBJ2-2; the match to TRBD1 covers 9 bases. Germline values: CDR1 ENHRY, CDR2 SYGVKD. The CDR3 spans 14 residues. The J segment lost 7 bases and the V segment lost 7 bases, leaving 7 bases of the junction unmatched. As DNA, the CDR3 is TGTGCCATCAAGCGGGACAGGGAAATCGGGGAGCTGTTTTTT. Translation: CAIKRDREIGELFF.

This clonotype occurred many times. This chain links TRBV5-5 with TRBJ2-1; TRBD2 aligns across 12 bases. The germline CDR1 and CDR2 sequences are SGHKS and YYEKEE (reference sequence). The J segment lost 2 bases and the V segment lost 4 bases, leaving 13 bases of the junction unmatched. The CDR3 runs 19 residues. The CDR3 protein is CASSATGTSGRIAYNEQFF. DNA for the CDR3: TGTGCCAGCAGCGCGACAGGGACTAGCGGGCGAATCGCCTACAATGAGCAGTTCTTC.

This clonotype was counted only a few times. V usage is TRBV20-1 and J usage is TRBJ1-3; 7 bases map to TRBD1. This CDR3 is built from 14 residues. The junction had 4 bases not matched to a gene; V was cut back by 1 base and J by 4 bases. CDR1 is DFQATT and CDR2 is SNEGSKA in the germline V gene (reference sequence). The CDR3 DNA follows: TGCAGTGCTAGAGTGACAGGGTCAGGAAACACCATATATTTT. It yields the protein CSARVTGSGNTIYF.

This clonotype occurred a few times. This sequence joins TRBV6-2 or TRBV6-3 and TRBJ2-5, with 12 positions matching TRBD1. Germline CDR1 and CDR2: MNHEY and SVGEGT. J lost 5 bases, V lost 5 bases, and 6 bases had no gene match. The CDR3 is made up of 15 amino acids. This CDR3 is CASSPAGTGGETQYF. The CDR3, as DNA: TGTGCCAGCAGTCCCGCCGGGACAGGGGGCGAGACCCAGTACTTC.

The table lists this clonotype with a few counts. V and J are TRBV4-1 and TRBJ1-2, with a possible D match to TRBD1 (5 bases). Germline assignment: CDR1 MGHRA and CDR2 YSYEKL. V was shortened by 2 bases and J by 2 bases, with 12 bases between the two germline ends. The CDR3 is 15 amino acids. The CDR3 nucleotides are TGCGCCAGCAGCCAATTACCGTGGGGGAACTATGGCTACACCTTC. Protein: CASSQLPWGNYGYTF.

This clonotype was detected only a few times. The gene calls are TRBV7-9 and TRBJ1-4; D gene unclear. Per the germline V gene, CDR1 is SEHNR and CDR2 is FQNEAQ (reference sequence). V lost 1 base and J 10 bases, leaving 13 bases between the germline ends. The CDR3 totals 14 residues. The CDR3 protein is CASSLDRPSGKLFF. The CDR3 DNA follows: TGTGCCAGCAGCTTAGACCGCCCTTCGGGAAAACTGTTTTTT.

A few counts support this clonotype. This rearrangement joins TRBV7-8 to TRBJ2-4; D could derive from TRBD1 or TRBD2 (5 bases each). V was cut by 1 base and J by 1 base, with 11 bases left in between. This CDR3 has 16 residues. The V gene's germline CDR1 is SGHVS and CDR2 FQNEAQ. The CDR3 loop reads CASSLGPEGAKNIQYF. CDR3 bases: TGTGCCAGCAGCTTAGGCCCTGAGGGGGCCAAAAACATTCAGTACTTC. Using reference TRBV7-8 and TRBJ2-4 for the parts outside the CDR3, the full variable domain is GAGVSQSPRYKVAKRGQDVALRCDPISGHVSLFWYQQALGQGPEFLTYFQNEAQLDKSGLPSDRFFAERPEGSVSTLKIQRTQQEDSAVYLCASSLGPEGAKNIQYFGAGTRLSVL.

The chain couples TRBV7-3 to TRBJ2-1, with 9 bases that match TRBD2. The length of the CDR3 is 15 residues. With 2 bases clipped from V and 7 bases from J, the junction kept 6 bases outside the gene matches. CDR1 and CDR2 (germline): SGHTA, FQGTGA. CDR3: CASSLGLAGTNEQFF. In DNA, the CDR3 is TGTGCCAGCAGCTTAGGGCTAGCGGGGACAAATGAGCAGTTCTTC. Using reference TRBV7-3 and TRBJ2-1 for the parts outside the CDR3, the full variable domain is GAGVSQTPSNKVTEKGKYVELRCDPISGHTALYWYRQSLGQGPEFLIYFQGTGAADDSGLPNDRFFAVRPEGSVSTLKIQRTERGDSAVYLCASSLGLAGTNEQFFGPGTRLTVL.

The rearrangement links TRBV19 to TRBJ1-5, with D perhaps matching TRBD1 (5 bases). V gave up 3 bases and J gave up 6 bases, with 15 bases separating them. The CDR3 has 15 residues. The germline CDR1 and CDR2 sequences are LNHDA and SQIVND (reference sequence). The CDR3: CASSIPLHGGQPQHF. The CDR3 DNA follows: TGTGCCAGTAGTATCCCCCTTCATGGGGGTCAGCCCCAGCATTTT.

The V gene is TRBV7-9, the J gene TRBJ1-2, with 9 bases matching TRBD1. The CDR3 spans 15 residues. Germline values: CDR1 SEHNR, CDR2 FQNEAQ (reference sequence). After removal of 5 bases from V and 6 bases from J, the junction contained 10 bases not matched to a gene. CDR3: CASSPGNRGQDGYTF. CDR3 nucleotides: TGTGCCAGCAGCCCCGGAAACAGGGGGCAGGATGGCTACACCTTC.

This clonotype was seen only a few times. The V gene is TRBV27, the J gene TRBJ2-7; D gene ambiguous. Germline-derived CDR1 and CDR2 are MNHEY and SMNVEV (reference sequence). The CDR3 is 14 amino acids. V lost 2 bases and J lost 0, with 8 bases in between. The CDR3 nucleotides are TGTGCCAGCAGTTTAAAAGGGCACTCCTACGAGCAGTACTTC. Its translation: CASSLKGHSYEQYF.

This clonotype came up a few times. This chain links TRBV6-2 or TRBV6-3 with TRBJ2-7; perhaps TRBD1 as D (5 bases). The CDR3 is made up of 12 amino acids. The germline CDR1 and CDR2 sequences are MNHEY and SVGEGT. V dropped 5 bases and J dropped 6 bases, with 11 bases sitting between them. CDR3 protein: CASSHRTSEQYV. CDR3 DNA: TGTGCCAGCAGTCACCGGACAAGCGAGCAGTACGTC.

The chain joins TRBV19 to TRBJ2-7, with TRBD2 matching over 13 bases. Per germline, CDR1 LNHDA and CDR2 SQIVND (reference sequence). This CDR3 has 15 residues. J lost 3 bases, V lost 4 bases, and 3 bases had no gene match. Here the CDR3 reads CASSRGLAGSYEQYF. The CDR3 nucleotides read TGTGCCAGTAGTAGGGGACTAGCGGGGAGCTACGAGCAGTACTTC.

The chain combines TRBV6-5 with TRBJ2-4, with D possibly matching TRBD2 (6 bases). The CDR3 is made up of 14 amino acids. Looked up from germline, CDR1 is MNHEY and CDR2 is SVGAGI. V lost 2 bases, J lost 1 base, and 6 bases lay in between. DNA of the CDR3: TGTGCCAGCAGTTACAGCGGGGCCAAAAACATTCAGTACTTC. It specifies CASSYSGAKNIQYF.

The chain joins TRBV28 to TRBJ2-7; D may be TRBD2 (5 bases). The CDR3 length is 11 residues. Germline CDR1 and CDR2: MDHEN and SYDVKM. V lost 2 bases and J 6 bases, leaving 5 bases between the germline ends. Here the CDR3 reads CASSLGSEQYV. CDR3 nucleotides: TGTGCCAGCAGTTTAGGGAGCGAGCAGTACGTC.

The V gene is TRBV27, the J gene TRBJ2-1; no firm D call. V lost 3 bases, J lost 5 bases, and 8 bases lay in between. The CDR3 runs to 13 residues. Germline values: CDR1 MNHEY, CDR2 SMNVEV (reference sequence). CDR3 DNA: TGTGCCAGCAGTTTTCTAGGGCACAATGAGCAGTTCTTC. Protein: CASSFLGHNEQFF.

Only a few counts were recorded for this clonotype. The CDR3 DNA follows: TGTGCCAGCAGCTTACGACCACCAGATACGCAGTATTTT. The encoded protein is CASSLRPPDTQYF. The V gene is TRBV2, the J gene TRBJ2-3; D not certain. V dropped 6 bases and J dropped 4 bases, with 11 bases sitting between them. Per germline, CDR1 SNHLY and CDR2 FYNNEI. The CDR3 is 13 amino acids.

This chain uses TRBV20-1 with TRBJ2-7; 7 positions agree with TRBD1. The trim removed 0 bases at V and 6 bases at J, leaving 14 bases unmatched. From germline, CDR1 is DFQATT and CDR2 SNEGSKA (reference sequence). The CDR3 covers 16 residues. Here the CDR3 DNA reads TGCAGTGCTAGAGATGGTGGCCAGACAGGGATAGGCGAGCAGTACTTC. Translating gives CSARDGGQTGIGEQYF.

The V call is TRBV20-1, the J call TRBJ2-7; weak D call: TRBD2 (6 bases). This CDR3 has 11 residues. Germline CDR1 reads DFQATT; CDR2 reads SNEGSKA (reference sequence). Between the trimmed V and J ends, which lost 5 bases and 3 bases, there was a span of 8 bases. CDR3 sequence: CSASGGYEQYV. The CDR3, as DNA: TGCAGTGCTTCCGGGGGCTACGAGCAGTACGTC.

This clonotype was seen a handful of times. The chain recombines TRBV5-1 with TRBJ2-7, with D perhaps TRBD2 (5 bases). Germline assignment: CDR1 SGHRS and CDR2 YFSETQ. This CDR3 is 16 amino acids long. V was pared by 0 bases and J by 0 bases, with 13 bases between. CDR3 sequence reads: CASSLASGKPSYEQYF. The CDR3 coding sequence is TGCGCCAGCAGCTTGGCCTCGGGGAAACCCTCCTACGAGCAGTACTTC. Full variable domain (remainder filled in from reference TRBV5-1 and TRBJ2-7): KAGVTQTPRYLIKTRGQQVTLSCSPISGHRSVSWYQQTPGQGLQFLFEYFSETQRNKGNFPGRFSGRQFSNSRSEMNVSTLELGDSALYLCASSLASGKPSYEQYFGPGTRLTVT.

This clonotype was seen a handful of times. The gene calls are TRBV7-2 and TRBJ2-5; possibly TRBD1 for D (6 bases). Germline CDR1 is SGHTA and CDR2 is FQGNSA. The CDR3 length is 13 residues. Trimming removed 6 bases at V and 4 bases at J, with 12 bases between. The CDR3 DNA sequence: TGTGCCAGCAGGAAAGTGGGGGCAGAGACCCAGTACTTC. Its translation: CASRKVGAETQYF.

There are a few counts of this clonotype. The rearrangement links TRBV9 to TRBJ2-5, with D maybe TRBD2 (5 bases). The CDR3 length is 13 residues. Trimming removed 1 base from V and 7 bases from J, with 11 bases in between. CDR1 and CDR2 (germline): SGDLS, YYNGEE. CDR3: CASSVTDFGTQYF. In DNA, the CDR3 is TGTGCCAGCAGCGTAACGGACTTTGGGACCCAGTACTTC.